Shown below are 30 T cell receptor beta chains from a single sample sequenced in a study of T cells after yellow fever vaccination. A single record per CDR3 protein comes from TCRdb applying MiXCR to the 5' RACE reads. The sample lists about 320,000 distinct CDR3 sequences, 12% occurring once. Here the sequenced sample was CD4+ T cells sorted from PBMCs, taken 15 days after the yellow fever booster vaccination. The origin of the receptors is a man aged 18 to 30 who received the YFV17D yellow fever vaccine.

This clonotype was counted many times. The V gene is TRBV3-1, the J gene TRBJ1-4; a possible D gene is TRBD1 (5 bases). Trimming removed 1 base at V and 8 bases at J, with 5 bases between. CDR3 length: 12 residues. Germline V gives CDR1 LGHDT, CDR2 YNNKEL (reference sequence). CDR3 region: CASSQGDEKLFF. The CDR3 region has the DNA TGTGCCAGCAGCCAAGGGGACGAAAAACTGTTTTTT.

The rearrangement uses TRBV11-2 and TRBJ1-6; perhaps TRBD1 as D (5 bases). Trimming shortened V by 4 bases and J by 9 bases, and 10 bases separated the two germline ends. CDR3 length: 13 amino acids. CDR1 is SGHAT and CDR2 is FQNNGV in the germline V gene. CDR3 bases: TGTGCCAGCAGCTACGCGGGGGGTTCACCCCTCCACTTT. Encoded protein: CASSYAGGSPLHF.

This clonotype came up a few times. V gene TRBV30 combines with J gene TRBJ2-7; D call uncertain. CDR1 is GTSNPN and CDR2 is SVGIG in the germline V gene (reference sequence). Deletions cut 6 bases from V and 5 bases from J, with 17 bases between. CDR3 length: 13 residues. CDR3 in amino acids: CACVRPAMDEQYF. The CDR3 DNA follows: TGTGCCTGTGTAAGGCCTGCGATGGACGAGCAGTACTTC.

The gene calls are TRBV6-2 or TRBV6-3 and TRBJ1-2; no reliable D call. Per germline, CDR1 MNHEY and CDR2 SVGEGT. The germline V and J ends were trimmed by 6 bases and 2 bases, with 10 bases remaining between them. The CDR3 sequence is 13 residues long. CDR3 amino acids: CASSQQLNYGYTF. The CDR3 bases are TGTGCCAGCAGCCAACAGTTGAACTATGGCTACACCTTC.

This clonotype was observed a few times. The chain links TRBV5-1 to TRBJ2-1, with 11 positions matching TRBD2. This CDR3 comprises 16 residues. J was trimmed by 2 bases and V by 0 bases; bases with no gene match: 1. Germline-derived CDR1 and CDR2 are SGHRS and YFSETQ. In nucleotides, the CDR3 is TGCGCCAGCAGCTTGGGACTAGCGGGGACCTACAATGAGCAGTTCTTC. Amino acid sequence: CASSLGLAGTYNEQFF.

This sequence joins TRBV20-1 and TRBJ2-5; maybe TRBD1 (6 bases). CDR3 length equals 12 residues. From germline, CDR1 is DFQATT and CDR2 SNEGSKA (reference sequence). Trimming removed 4 bases from V and 4 bases from J, with 10 bases in between. The DNA of the CDR3 is TGCAGTGCTATCGACAGGTCAGAGACCCAGTACTTC. This codes for CSAIDRSETQYF.

A few counts support this clonotype. The chain has TRBV2 and TRBJ2-5, with D possibly matching TRBD2 (7 bases). The CDR3 length is 13 residues. V dropped 6 bases and J dropped 2 bases, with 10 bases sitting between them. Germline values: CDR1 SNHLY, CDR2 FYNNEI. CDR3 nucleotide sequence: TGTGCCAGCAGAGGGGGGGAACAAGAGACCCAGTACTTC. It codes for CASRGGEQETQYF.

This clonotype came up a few times. The gene calls are TRBV7-9 and TRBJ2-3; TRBD2 matches 7 bases. J was trimmed by 2 bases and V by 2 bases; bases with no gene match: 4. The length of the CDR3 is 15 residues. CDR1 and CDR2 from the germline V gene are SEHNR and FQNEAQ (reference sequence). The CDR3 nucleotides read TGTGCCAGCAGCTTACTAGCGGCAATCACAGATACGCAGTATTTT. This sequence encodes CASSLLAAITDTQYF.

The rearrangement joins TRBV5-5 to TRBJ2-5; 12 positions agree with TRBD2. Looked up from germline, CDR1 is SGHKS and CDR2 is YYEKEE (reference sequence). This CDR3 has 15 residues. J lost 1 base, V lost 7 bases, and 5 bases had no gene match. CDR3 region: CASGSSGGAQETQYF. The CDR3 DNA reads TGTGCCAGCGGATCTAGCGGGGGGGCCCAAGAGACCCAGTACTTC.

The table lists this clonotype with a few counts. The CDR3 loop is CATTPRGYTEAFF. In DNA, the CDR3 is TGTGCCACGACACCCCGGGGCTACACTGAAGCTTTCTTT. This chain connects TRBV6-2 or TRBV6-3 to TRBJ1-1; D is possibly TRBD1 (5 bases). The CDR3 totals 13 residues. CDR1 is MNHEY and CDR2 is SVGEGT in the germline V gene. V gave up 10 bases and J gave up 3 bases, with 15 bases separating them.

This clonotype was recorded many times. The rearrangement links TRBV20-1 to TRBJ2-2; D is perhaps TRBD1 (6 bases). V was shortened by 5 bases and J by 2 bases, with 12 bases between the two germline ends. Germline V lookup: CDR1 DFQATT, CDR2 SNEGSKA (reference sequence). CDR3 length equals 14 residues. CDR3 bases: TGCAGTGCTCCAGACAGGCGTAACACCGGGGAGCTGTTTTTT. This gives the protein CSAPDRRNTGELFF.

V and J are TRBV18 and TRBJ2-5, with a possible D match to TRBD1 (7 bases). The germline V and J ends were trimmed by 6 bases and 5 bases, with 13 bases remaining between them. The CDR3 extends over 13 amino acids. Per the germline V gene, CDR1 is KGHSH and CDR2 is LQKENI. The CDR3 reads CASSEAGQETQYF. CDR3 DNA sequence: TGTGCCAGCTCTGAGGCGGGACAGGAGACCCAGTACTTC.

This clonotype came up many times. The chain is built from TRBV4-3 and TRBJ2-4; perhaps TRBD1 as D (6 bases). Germline V gene lookup returns CDR1 LGHNA and CDR2 YSLEER. The CDR3 has 18 residues. The V gene lost 4 bases and the J gene lost 0 bases, with 19 bases spanning the gap. The CDR3 DNA follows: TGCGCCAGCAGCCGATGGGGGCCCGGGCAAATAGCCAAAAACATTCAGTACTTC. Translated, it gives CASSRWGPGQIAKNIQYF.

This clonotype was picked up many times. The chain employs TRBV5-1 and TRBJ1-6, with TRBD1 identical over 9 bases. This CDR3 comprises 14 residues. Losses at the gene ends were 3 bases for V and 7 bases for J; bases not matched to a gene: 2. Germline assignment: CDR1 SGHRS and CDR2 YFSETQ. CDR3 DNA: TGCGCCAGCAGCTCGACAGGGGGGAATTCACCCCTCCACTTT. Protein sequence: CASSSTGGNSPLHF.

This clonotype was picked up a small number of times. A read error may produce the germline difference seen at one junction end. The genes are TRBV5-5 and TRBJ1-5; a possible D gene is TRBD1 (5 bases). The CDR3 is 14 residues long. CDR1 and CDR2 (germline): SGHKS, YYEKEE (reference sequence). The chain's CDR3 is CASSLTGVNHPQHF. DNA of the CDR3: TGTGCCAGCAGCTTGACAGGAGTCAATCACCCCCAGCATTTT.

This chain links TRBV7-9 with TRBJ2-7, with D tentatively TRBD1 (5 bases). V was cut by 4 bases and J by 2 bases, with 18 bases left in between. This CDR3 contains 16 residues. In germline, CDR1 is SEHNR, CDR2 FQNEAQ (reference sequence). The CDR3 sequence: CASSSTGWGGTYEQYF. The CDR3, as DNA: TGTGCCAGCAGCTCCACCGGGTGGGGCGGTACCTACGAGCAGTACTTC.

V gene TRBV7-7 combines with J gene TRBJ2-7; no reliable D call. Germline CDR1 is SSHAT and CDR2 is FNYEAQ (reference sequence). Deletions cut 4 bases from V and 6 bases from J, with 13 bases between. The CDR3 spans 13 residues. CDR3: CASSSRADGEQYF. CDR3 nucleotide sequence: TGTGCCAGCAGCTCCCGGGCCGACGGCGAGCAGTACTTC.

In nucleotides, the CDR3 is TGCGCCAGCAGCCAAGAACTAGCGGGGGCAGAGACCCAGTACTTC. This sequence encodes CASSQELAGAETQYF. This rearrangement joins TRBV4-3 to TRBJ2-5, with 11 bases aligning to TRBD2. Trimming removed 0 bases from V and 4 bases from J; junction bases left unmatched: 1. Germline CDR1 reads LGHNA; CDR2 reads YSLEER. This CDR3 region has 15 residues.

The V and J genes are TRBV11-2 and TRBJ1-2; TRBD1 matches 7 bases. The CDR3 has 16 residues. In germline, CDR1 is SGHAT, CDR2 FQNNGV. V lost 4 bases to trimming and J lost 5 bases; unmatched junction nucleotides: 13. In DNA form, the CDR3 reads TGTGCCAGCAGCTCACTAAGGGGGCGCGCGGGGTATGGCTACACCTTC. Protein sequence: CASSSLRGRAGYGYTF.

This clonotype appeared a few times. The gene calls are TRBV7-2 and TRBJ1-6; maybe TRBD1 (5 bases). This CDR3 contains 15 residues. The V and J ends lost 9 bases and 7 bases respectively, with 19 bases between them. Germline-derived CDR1 and CDR2 are SGHTA and FQGNSA. The CDR3 DNA reads TGTGCCAGTCAGCCCAGGGTCTCACTAAATTCACCCCTCCACTTT. It is translated as CASQPRVSLNSPLHF. The variable domain in full, with the rest retrieved from reference TRBV7-2 and TRBJ1-6, is GAGVSQSPSNKVTEKGKDVELRCDPISGHTALYWYRQSLGQGLEFLIYFQGNSAPDKSGLPSDRFSAERTGGSVSTLTIQRTQQEDSAVYLCASQPRVSLNSPLHFGNGTRLTVT.

This clonotype was detected only a few times. The chain carries TRBV7-3 and TRBJ2-1, with D possibly being TRBD2 (6 bases). The CDR3 is made up of 15 amino acids. V lost 6 bases and J 5 bases, leaving 17 bases between the germline ends. Germline V lookup: CDR1 SGHTA, CDR2 FQGTGA. DNA for the CDR3: TGTGCCAGCAGATTTCCCGGGACTCCACACAATGAGCAGTTCTTC. Residues: CASRFPGTPHNEQFF.

This clonotype showed up just a few times. The chain employs TRBV12-3 or TRBV12-4 and TRBJ2-3, with D perhaps TRBD1 or TRBD2 (6 bases each). V lost 6 bases and J lost 5, with 18 bases in between. The length of the CDR3 is 15 residues. In nucleotides, the CDR3 is TGTGCCAGCAGATTAACAGGGCGGGGTAAAGATACGCAGTATTTT. Residues: CASRLTGRGKDTQYF.

The chain is built from TRBV24-1 and TRBJ2-1; 8 bases map to TRBD1. This CDR3 comprises 16 residues. Germline lookup yields CDR1 KGHDR and CDR2 SFDVKD. V shed 4 bases and J 5 bases; nucleotides not matched to a gene: 9. Here the CDR3 DNA reads TGTGCCACCAGTGACCCTGGACAGGGAAGAGACAATGAGCAGTTCTTC. This sequence encodes CATSDPGQGRDNEQFF.

This clonotype has only a few counts. The rearrangement links TRBV5-1 to TRBJ1-1, with D tentatively TRBD1 (5 bases). The CDR3 spans 15 residues. Germline values: CDR1 SGHRS, CDR2 YFSETQ. The V end lost 4 bases, the J end lost 0 bases, and 13 bases lay between the germline ends. The DNA of the CDR3 is TGCGCCAGCAGCACCGGGACGGACATGAACACTGAAGCTTTCTTT. Protein product: CASSTGTDMNTEAFF. Full variable domain (missing parts from reference TRBV5-1 and TRBJ1-1): KAGVTQTPRYLIKTRGQQVTLSCSPISGHRSVSWYQQTPGQGLQFLFEYFSETQRNKGNFPGRFSGRQFSNSRSEMNVSTLELGDSALYLCASSTGTDMNTEAFFGQGTRLTVV.

In this sample, this clonotype turned up a few times. The chain combines TRBV20-1 with TRBJ2-1; 12 bases are a match to TRBD2. V trimming: 6 bases; J trimming: 13 bases; junction bases outside the gene matches: 13. CDR1 DFQATT and CDR2 SNEGSKA come from the germline V gene (reference sequence). The CDR3 runs to 14 residues. The CDR3 bases are TGCAGTGCCGCCGGACTAGCGGGGACTAGGCCTCAGTTCTTC. It is translated as CSAAGLAGTRPQFF.

The chain links TRBV6-5 to TRBJ2-1; D is possibly TRBD2 (7 bases). V was pared by 0 bases and J by 1 base, with 13 bases between. The length of the CDR3 is 17 residues. From germline, CDR1 is MNHEY and CDR2 SVGAGI. The DNA of the CDR3 is TGTGCCAGCAGTTACTCGGCTCGGGGGGCTTCCTACAATGAGCAGTTCTTC. This sequence encodes CASSYSARGASYNEQFF.

This clonotype was seen at least ten times. This chain uses TRBV7-3 with TRBJ2-3; 8 bases line up with TRBD2. The CDR3 runs 15 residues. Germline V gene sequence: CDR1 SGHTA, CDR2 FQGTGA. V lost 5 bases, J lost 1 base, and 5 bases stayed unmatched. The DNA of the CDR3 is TGTGCCAGCAGCCTTAGCGGGACCCGCACAGATACGCAGTATTTT. Amino acid sequence: CASSLSGTRTDTQYF. Drawing the rest from reference TRBV7-3 and TRBJ2-3, the complete variable domain is GAGVSQTPSNKVTEKGKYVELRCDPISGHTALYWYRQSLGQGPEFLIYFQGTGAADDSGLPNDRFFAVRPEGSVSTLKIQRTERGDSAVYLCASSLSGTRTDTQYFGPGTRLTVL.

The chain is built from TRBV4-2 and TRBJ2-2; D not certain. In germline, CDR1 is LGHNA, CDR2 YNFKEQ. The CDR3 has 14 amino acids. V was trimmed by 2 bases and J by 4 bases, leaving 8 bases between them. DNA for the CDR3: TGTGCCAGCAGCCAAAGGGATTCCACCGGGGAGCTGTTTTTT. It specifies CASSQRDSTGELFF.

In this sample, this clonotype turned up many times. The chain employs TRBV5-1 and TRBJ1-2; 8 nucleotides align to TRBD1. V gave up 1 base and J gave up 6 bases; unmatched junction bases: 5. From germline, CDR1 is SGHRS and CDR2 YFSETQ. The CDR3 is 14 residues long. The CDR3 bases are TGCGCCAGCAGCTTGTTACAGGGGGAGCATGGCTACACCTTC. It codes for CASSLLQGEHGYTF. Looking up the rest from reference TRBV5-1 and TRBJ1-2 gives the full variable domain: KAGVTQTPRYLIKTRGQQVTLSCSPISGHRSVSWYQQTPGQGLQFLFEYFSETQRNKGNFPGRFSGRQFSNSRSEMNVSTLELGDSALYLCASSLLQGEHGYTFGSGTRLTVV.

The rearrangement uses TRBV5-1 and TRBJ1-2; D uncertain. The CDR3 is made up of 15 amino acids. CDR1 SGHRS and CDR2 YFSETQ come from the germline V gene. Trimming shortened V by 3 bases and J by 1 base, and 13 bases separated the two germline ends. Here the CDR3 DNA reads TGCGCCAGCAGCTGGACCCCACAAGTTAACTATGGCTACACCTTC. This translates into CASSWTPQVNYGYTF.